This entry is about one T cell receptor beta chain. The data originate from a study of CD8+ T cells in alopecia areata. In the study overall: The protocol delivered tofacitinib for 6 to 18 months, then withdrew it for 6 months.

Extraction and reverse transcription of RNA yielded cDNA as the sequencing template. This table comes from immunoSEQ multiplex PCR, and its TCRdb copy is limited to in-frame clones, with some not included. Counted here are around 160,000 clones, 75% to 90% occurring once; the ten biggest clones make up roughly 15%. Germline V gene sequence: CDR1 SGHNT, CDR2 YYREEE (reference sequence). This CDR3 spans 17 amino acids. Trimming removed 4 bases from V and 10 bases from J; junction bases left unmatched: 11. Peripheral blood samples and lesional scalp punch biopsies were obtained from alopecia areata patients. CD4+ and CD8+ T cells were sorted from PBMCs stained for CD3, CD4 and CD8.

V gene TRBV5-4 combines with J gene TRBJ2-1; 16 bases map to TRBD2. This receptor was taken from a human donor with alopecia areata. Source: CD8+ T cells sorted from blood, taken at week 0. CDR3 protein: CASSPPGTSGGAREQFF. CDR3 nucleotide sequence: TGTGCCAGCAGCCCCCCAGGGACTAGCGGGGGGGCGAGGGAGCAGTTCTTC.